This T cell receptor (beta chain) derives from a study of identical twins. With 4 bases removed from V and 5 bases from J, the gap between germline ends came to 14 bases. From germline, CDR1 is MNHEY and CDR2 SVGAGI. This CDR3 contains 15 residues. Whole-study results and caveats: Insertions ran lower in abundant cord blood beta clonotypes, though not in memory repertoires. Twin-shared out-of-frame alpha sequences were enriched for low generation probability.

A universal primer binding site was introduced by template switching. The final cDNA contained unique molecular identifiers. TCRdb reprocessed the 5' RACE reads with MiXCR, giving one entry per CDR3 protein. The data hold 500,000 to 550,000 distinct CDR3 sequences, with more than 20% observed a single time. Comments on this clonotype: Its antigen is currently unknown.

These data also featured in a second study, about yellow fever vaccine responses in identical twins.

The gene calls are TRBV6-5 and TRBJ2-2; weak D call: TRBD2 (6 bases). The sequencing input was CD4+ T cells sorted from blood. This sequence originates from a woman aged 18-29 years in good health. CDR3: CASSWGGIKTGELFF. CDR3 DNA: TGTGCCAGCAGTTGGGGCGGGATAAAAACCGGGGAGCTGTTTTTT.